Detailed here is one TCR beta chain. What it binds is not known. The method was immunoSEQ multiplex PCR; TCRdb's version includes in-frame clones alone and lacks a portion of them. The sample has about 47,000 clones, under 90% seen once; the top ten hold about 6.4%. The sample belongs to a study of OX40 agonist ivuxolimab in advanced cancers. Across the whole study: Ivuxolimab is a fully human IgG2 antibody that activates OX40 (CD134). Past anti-PD-1, anti-PD-L1 or anti-CTLA-4 therapy was accepted, and roughly 37% had received some.

Germline assignment: CDR1 MDHEN and CDR2 SYDVKM. V was shortened by 6 bases and J by 3 bases, with 24 bases between the two germline ends. The CDR3 loop spans 17 amino acids. Whole-study results and caveats: Some of the nonresponding patients also showed low levels of normalized T-cell clonal expansion. On average, a greater number of expanded clones characterised CD8+ T cells relative to CD4+.

The V gene is TRBV28, the J gene TRBJ2-7; tentative D call: TRBD1 (5 bases). This clonotype was sampled from an adult with an advanced solid tumor such as melanoma, head and neck, liver or kidney cancer. The sequencing here drew on CD4+ or CD8+ T cells sorted from blood, taken in a trial of the OX40 agonist ivuxolimab. The CDR3 is CASRTHTSRTQFYEQYF. CDR3 sequence (DNA): TGTGCCAGCAGAACCCATACCTCGCGGACACAGTTCTACGAGCAGTACTTC.